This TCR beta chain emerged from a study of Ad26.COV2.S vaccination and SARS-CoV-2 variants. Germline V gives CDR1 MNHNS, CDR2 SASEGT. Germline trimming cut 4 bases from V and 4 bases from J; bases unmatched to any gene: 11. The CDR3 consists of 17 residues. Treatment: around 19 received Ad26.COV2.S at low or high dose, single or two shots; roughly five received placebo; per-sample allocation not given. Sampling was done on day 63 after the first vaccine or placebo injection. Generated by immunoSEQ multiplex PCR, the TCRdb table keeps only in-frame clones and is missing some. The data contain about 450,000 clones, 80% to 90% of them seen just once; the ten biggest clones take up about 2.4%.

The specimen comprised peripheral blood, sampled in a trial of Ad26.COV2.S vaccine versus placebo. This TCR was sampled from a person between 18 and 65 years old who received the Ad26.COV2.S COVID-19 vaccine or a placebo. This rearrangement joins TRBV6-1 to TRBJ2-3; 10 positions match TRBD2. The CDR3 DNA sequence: TGTGCCAGCAGTGGCTTTAGCGGGAGGCAACAAGCAGATACGCAGTATTTT. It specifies CASSGFSGRQQADTQYF.